Shown below are 3 T cell receptor beta chains from a single sample sequenced in a study of blood T cell repertoires in COVID-19. This table comes from immunoSEQ multiplex PCR, and its TCRdb copy is limited to in-frame clones, with some not included. The data contain tens of thousands of clones, about four fifths of them singletons. The sample comprised peripheral blood. The receptors shown here come from a man in his fifties or sixties with acute or convalescent COVID-19.

The gene calls are TRBV6-5 and TRBJ2-2, with 11 bases aligning to TRBD2. The germline CDR1 and CDR2 sequences are MNHEY and SVGAGI. The length of the CDR3 is 14 residues. J gave up 6 bases and V 10 bases, and 7 bases lay outside the gene matches. CDR3 protein: CATPGLAVPGELFF. The CDR3 coding sequence is TGTGCCACGCCGGGACTAGCGGTTCCCGGGGAGCTGTTTTTT.

The V gene is TRBV28, the J gene TRBJ1-5, with D tentatively TRBD1 (5 bases). V was pared by 7 bases and J by 0 bases, with 13 bases between. CDR1 is MDHEN and CDR2 is SYDVKM in the germline V gene. The CDR3 contains 15 residues. The CDR3 is CASTARAYSNQPQHF. CDR3 DNA sequence: TGTGCCAGCACCGCCAGGGCCTATAGCAATCAGCCCCAGCATTTT.

The chain combines TRBV27 with TRBJ2-1; 8 nucleotides align to TRBD1. Germline values: CDR1 MNHEY, CDR2 SMNVEV (reference sequence). This CDR3 has 11 residues. Trimming cost V 5 bases and J 12 bases; bases outside gene matches: 3. CDR3 sequence (DNA): TGTGCCAGCAGTACGACAGGGGTGCAGTTCTTC. Translated, it gives CASSTTGVQFF.